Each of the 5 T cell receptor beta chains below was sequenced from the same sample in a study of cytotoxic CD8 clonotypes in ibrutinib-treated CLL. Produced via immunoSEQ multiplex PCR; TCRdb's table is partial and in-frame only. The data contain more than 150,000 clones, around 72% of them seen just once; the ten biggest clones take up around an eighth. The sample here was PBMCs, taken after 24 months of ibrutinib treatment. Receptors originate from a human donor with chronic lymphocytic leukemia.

The CDR3 protein is CASSPGNKNYGYTF. The CDR3 DNA reads TGTGCCAGCAGCCCCGGGAACAAAAACTATGGCTACACCTTC. The chain combines TRBV5-6 with TRBJ1-2; D is ambiguous. The CDR3 runs to 14 residues. V was clipped by 4 bases and J by 2 bases, with 12 bases between them. The germline V gene encodes CDR1 SGHDT and CDR2 YYEEEE.

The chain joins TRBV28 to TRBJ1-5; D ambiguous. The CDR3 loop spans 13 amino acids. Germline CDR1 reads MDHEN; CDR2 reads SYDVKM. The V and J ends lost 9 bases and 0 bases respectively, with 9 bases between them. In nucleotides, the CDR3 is TGTGCCAGTCTGGTGGATAGCAATCAGCCCCAGCATTTT. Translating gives CASLVDSNQPQHF.

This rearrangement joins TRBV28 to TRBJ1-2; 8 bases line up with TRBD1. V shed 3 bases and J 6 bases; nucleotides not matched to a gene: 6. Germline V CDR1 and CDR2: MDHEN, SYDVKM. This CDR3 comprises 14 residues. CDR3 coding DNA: TGTGCCAGCAGTTTGGACAGGGCTTATCATGGCTACACCTTC. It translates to CASSLDRAYHGYTF.

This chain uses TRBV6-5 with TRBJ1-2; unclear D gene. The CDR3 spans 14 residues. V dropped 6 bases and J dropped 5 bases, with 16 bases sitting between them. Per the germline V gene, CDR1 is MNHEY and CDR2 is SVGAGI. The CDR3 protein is CASSPSSGLYGYTF. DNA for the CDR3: TGTGCCAGCAGCCCCTCCTCGGGTTTATATGGCTACACCTTC.

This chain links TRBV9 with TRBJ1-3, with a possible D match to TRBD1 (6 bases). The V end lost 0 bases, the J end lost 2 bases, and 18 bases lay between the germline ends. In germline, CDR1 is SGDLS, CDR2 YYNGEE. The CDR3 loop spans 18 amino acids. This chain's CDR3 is CASSVVQGAGAAGNTIYF. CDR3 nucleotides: TGTGCCAGCAGCGTAGTCCAGGGTGCGGGGGCAGCTGGAAACACCATATATTTT.